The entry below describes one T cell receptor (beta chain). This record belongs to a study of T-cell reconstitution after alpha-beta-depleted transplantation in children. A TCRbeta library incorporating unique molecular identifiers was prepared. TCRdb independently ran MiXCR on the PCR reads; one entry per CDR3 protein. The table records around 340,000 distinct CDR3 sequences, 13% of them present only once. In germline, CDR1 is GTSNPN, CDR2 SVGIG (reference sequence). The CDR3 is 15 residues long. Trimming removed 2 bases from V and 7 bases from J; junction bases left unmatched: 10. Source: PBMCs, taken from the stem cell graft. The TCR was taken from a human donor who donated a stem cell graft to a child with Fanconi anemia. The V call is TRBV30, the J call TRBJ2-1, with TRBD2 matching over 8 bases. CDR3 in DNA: TGTGCCTGGAGTATTGGCGGGGGGATAACGAATGAGCAGTTCTTC. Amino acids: CAWSIGGGITNEQFF.